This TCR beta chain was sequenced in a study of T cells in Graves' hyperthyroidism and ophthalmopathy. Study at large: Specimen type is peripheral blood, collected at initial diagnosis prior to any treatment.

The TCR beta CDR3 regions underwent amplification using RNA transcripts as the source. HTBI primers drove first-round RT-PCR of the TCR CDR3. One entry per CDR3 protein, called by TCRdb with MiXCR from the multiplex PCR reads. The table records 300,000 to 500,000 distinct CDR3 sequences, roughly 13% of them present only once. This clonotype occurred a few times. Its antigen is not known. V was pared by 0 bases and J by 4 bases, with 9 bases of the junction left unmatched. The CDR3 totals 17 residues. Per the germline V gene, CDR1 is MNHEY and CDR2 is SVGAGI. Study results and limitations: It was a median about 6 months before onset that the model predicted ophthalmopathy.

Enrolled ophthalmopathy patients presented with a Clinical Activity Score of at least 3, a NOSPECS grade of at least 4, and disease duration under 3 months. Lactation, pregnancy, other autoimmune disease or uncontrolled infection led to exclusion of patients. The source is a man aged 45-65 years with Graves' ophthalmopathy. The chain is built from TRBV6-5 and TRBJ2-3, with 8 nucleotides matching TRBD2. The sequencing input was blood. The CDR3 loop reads CASSYSISGSGPDTQYF. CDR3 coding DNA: TGTGCCAGCAGTTACTCGATCAGCGGGAGCGGCCCAGATACGCAGTATTTT.